This T cell receptor beta chain derives from a study of T cells in Graves' hyperthyroidism and ophthalmopathy. V shed 0 bases and J shed 1 base, with 24 bases lying between them. The CDR3 sequence is 21 residues long. Germline CDR1 SGHTA, CDR2 FQGNSA. Amplification yielded TCR beta CDR3 regions, with RNA transcripts as the source. TCR CDR3 underwent first-round RT-PCR with the HTBI primer set. One entry per CDR3 protein results from TCRdb running MiXCR on the multiplex PCR reads. Here the sample spans about 760,000 distinct CDR3 sequences, 35% being singletons. As concerns this clonotype: This may come from a read error, since a much larger clone is one base off.

The sequenced sample consisted of blood. V is TRBV7-2 and J is TRBJ2-2, with a weak D call TRBD2 (6 bases). The sequence was obtained from a woman in her thirties or forties with Graves' hyperthyroidism. The CDR3 DNA is TGTGCCAGCAGCTTAGCGGCTAGGGCTGGCGGGACCAGCCTGAACACCGGGGAGCTGTTTTTT. Encoded protein: CASSLAARAGGTSLNTGELFF.